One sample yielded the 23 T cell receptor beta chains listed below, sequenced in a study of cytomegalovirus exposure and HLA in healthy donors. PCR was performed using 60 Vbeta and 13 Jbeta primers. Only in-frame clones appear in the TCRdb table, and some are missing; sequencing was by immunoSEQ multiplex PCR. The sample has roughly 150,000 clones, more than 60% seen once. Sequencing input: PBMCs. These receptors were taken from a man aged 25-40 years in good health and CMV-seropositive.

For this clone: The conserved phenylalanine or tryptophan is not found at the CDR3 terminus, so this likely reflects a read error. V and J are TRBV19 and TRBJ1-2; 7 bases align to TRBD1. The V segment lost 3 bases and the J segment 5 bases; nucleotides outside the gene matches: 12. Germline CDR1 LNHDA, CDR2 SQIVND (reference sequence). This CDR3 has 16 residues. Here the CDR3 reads CASSIVGSTGTYGYTL. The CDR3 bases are TGTGCCAGTAGTATTGTGGGCTCGACAGGGACTTATGGCTACACCCTC.

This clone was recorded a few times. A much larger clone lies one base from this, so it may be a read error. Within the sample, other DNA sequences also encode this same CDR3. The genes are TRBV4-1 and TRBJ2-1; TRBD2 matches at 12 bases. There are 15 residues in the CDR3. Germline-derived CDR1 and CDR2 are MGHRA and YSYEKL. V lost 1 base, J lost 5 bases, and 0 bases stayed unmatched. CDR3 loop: CASSQGLAGDNEQFF. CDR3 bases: TGCGCCAGCAGCCAAGGACTAGCGGGAGACAATGAGCAGTTCTTC.

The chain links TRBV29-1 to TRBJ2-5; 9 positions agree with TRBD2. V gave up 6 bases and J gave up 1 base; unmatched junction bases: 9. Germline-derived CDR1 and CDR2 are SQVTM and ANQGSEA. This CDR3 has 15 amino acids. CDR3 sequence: CSVVVSGSPQETQYF. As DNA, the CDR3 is TGCAGCGTGGTCGTTAGCGGGAGCCCCCAAGAGACCCAGTACTTC.

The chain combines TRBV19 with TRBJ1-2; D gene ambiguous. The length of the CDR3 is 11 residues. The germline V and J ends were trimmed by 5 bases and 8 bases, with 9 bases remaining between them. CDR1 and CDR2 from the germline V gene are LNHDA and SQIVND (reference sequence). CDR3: CASSDPGGYTF. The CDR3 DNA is TGTGCCAGTAGTGATCCGGGGGGCTACACCTTC. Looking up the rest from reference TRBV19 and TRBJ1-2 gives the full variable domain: DGGITQSPKYLFRKEGQNVTLSCEQNLNHDAMYWYRQDPGQGLRLIYYSQIVNDFQKGDIAEGYSVSREKKESFPLTVTSAQKNPTAFYLCASSDPGGYTFGSGTRLTVV.

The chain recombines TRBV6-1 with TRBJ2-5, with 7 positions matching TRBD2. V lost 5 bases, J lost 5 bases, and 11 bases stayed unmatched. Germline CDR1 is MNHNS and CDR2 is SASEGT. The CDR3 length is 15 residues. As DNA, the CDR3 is TGTGCCAGCAGTCCCGTTATAGCGGGTTTGGAGACCCAGTACTTC. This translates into CASSPVIAGLETQYF.

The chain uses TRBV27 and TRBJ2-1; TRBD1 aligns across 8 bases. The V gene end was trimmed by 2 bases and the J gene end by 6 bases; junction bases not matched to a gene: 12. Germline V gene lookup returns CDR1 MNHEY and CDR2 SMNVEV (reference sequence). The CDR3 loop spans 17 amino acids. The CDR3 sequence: CASSLSGQGESGNEQFF. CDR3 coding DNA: TGTGCCAGCAGTTTAAGCGGACAGGGAGAAAGTGGCAATGAGCAGTTCTTC.

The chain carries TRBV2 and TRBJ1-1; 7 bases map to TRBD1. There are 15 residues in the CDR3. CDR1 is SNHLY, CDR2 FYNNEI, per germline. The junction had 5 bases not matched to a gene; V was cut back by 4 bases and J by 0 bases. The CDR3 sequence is CASSGQQGLNTEAFF. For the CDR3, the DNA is TGTGCCAGCAGTGGGCAACAGGGGTTGAACACTGAAGCTTTCTTT.

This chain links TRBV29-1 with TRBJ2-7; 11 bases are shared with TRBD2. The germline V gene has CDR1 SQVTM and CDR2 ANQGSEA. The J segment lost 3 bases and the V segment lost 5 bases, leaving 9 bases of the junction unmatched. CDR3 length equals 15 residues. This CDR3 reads CSVQGTSGRFYEQYF. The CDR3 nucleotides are TGCAGCGTTCAAGGGACTAGCGGACGGTTCTACGAGCAGTACTTC.

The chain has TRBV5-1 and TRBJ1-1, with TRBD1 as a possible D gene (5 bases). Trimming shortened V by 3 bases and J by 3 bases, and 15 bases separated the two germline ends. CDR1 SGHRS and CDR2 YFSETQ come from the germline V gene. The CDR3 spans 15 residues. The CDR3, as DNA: TGCGCCAGCAGCTCGCGGACAAGTACAGACACTGAAGCTTTCTTT. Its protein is CASSSRTSTDTEAFF. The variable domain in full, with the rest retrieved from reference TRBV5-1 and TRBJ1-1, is KAGVTQTPRYLIKTRGQQVTLSCSPISGHRSVSWYQQTPGQGLQFLFEYFSETQRNKGNFPGRFSGRQFSNSRSEMNVSTLELGDSALYLCASSSRTSTDTEAFFGQGTRLTVV.

Written as DNA, the CDR3 is TGTGCCAGCAGTGGGACATCGTCTGGAAACACCATATATTTT. It translates to CASSGTSSGNTIYF. This chain uses TRBV28 with TRBJ1-3, with D possibly TRBD1 on 6 matching bases. The CDR3 consists of 14 residues. Germline CDR1 and CDR2: MDHEN and SYDVKM. Between the trimmed V and J ends, which lost 5 bases and 1 base, there was a span of 9 bases.

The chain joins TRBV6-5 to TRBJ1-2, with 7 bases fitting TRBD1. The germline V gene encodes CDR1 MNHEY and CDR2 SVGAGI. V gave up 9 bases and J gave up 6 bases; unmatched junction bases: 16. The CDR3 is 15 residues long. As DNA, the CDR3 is TGTGCCAGTGGGGAAAGGGACAGACAAAAGGATGGCTACACCTTC. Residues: CASGERDRQKDGYTF.

CDR3 sequence (DNA): TGTGCCAGCTCACCAGCAGGGACAGTAACACCGTACACTGAAGCTTTCTTT. This translates into CASSPAGTVTPYTEAFF. The gene calls are TRBV18 and TRBJ1-1; 7 bases are a match to TRBD1. The V gene's germline CDR1 is KGHSH and CDR2 LQKENI. Trimming removed 2 bases from V and 3 bases from J; junction bases left unmatched: 12. The CDR3 is 17 residues long.

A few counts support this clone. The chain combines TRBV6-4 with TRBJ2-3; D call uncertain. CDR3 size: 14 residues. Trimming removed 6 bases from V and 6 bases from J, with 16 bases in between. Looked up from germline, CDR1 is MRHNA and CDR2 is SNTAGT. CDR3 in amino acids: CASSPDSVPDTQYF. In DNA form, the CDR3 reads TGTGCCAGCAGCCCTGACTCCGTCCCCGATACGCAGTATTTT.

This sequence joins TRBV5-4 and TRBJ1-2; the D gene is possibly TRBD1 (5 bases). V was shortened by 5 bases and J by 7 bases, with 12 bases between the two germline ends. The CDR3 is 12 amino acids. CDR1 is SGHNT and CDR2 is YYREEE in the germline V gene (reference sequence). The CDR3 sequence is CASRVGGFGYTF. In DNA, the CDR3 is TGTGCCAGCAGGGTGGGGGGGTTTGGCTACACCTTC.

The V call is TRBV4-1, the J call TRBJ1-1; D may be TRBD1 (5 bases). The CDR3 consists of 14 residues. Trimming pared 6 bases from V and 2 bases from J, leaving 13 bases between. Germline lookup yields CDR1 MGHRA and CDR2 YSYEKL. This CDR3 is CASRSAGRNTEAFF. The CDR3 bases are TGCGCCAGCAGATCCGCAGGGCGTAACACTGAAGCTTTCTTT.

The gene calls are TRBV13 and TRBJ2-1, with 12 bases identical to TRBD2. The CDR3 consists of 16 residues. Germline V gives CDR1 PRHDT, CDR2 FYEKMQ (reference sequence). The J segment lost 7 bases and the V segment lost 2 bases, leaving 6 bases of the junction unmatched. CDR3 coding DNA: TGTGCCAGCAGCTTAAGGCTAGCGGGAGGGTGGAATGAGCAGTTCTTC. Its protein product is CASSLRLAGGWNEQFF.

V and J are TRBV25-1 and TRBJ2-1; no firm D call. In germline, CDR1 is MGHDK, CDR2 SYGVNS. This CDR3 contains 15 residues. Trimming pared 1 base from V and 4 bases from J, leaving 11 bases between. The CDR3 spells CASSELGDGYNEQFF. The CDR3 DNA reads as TGTGCCAGCAGTGAATTAGGAGACGGGTACAATGAGCAGTTCTTC.

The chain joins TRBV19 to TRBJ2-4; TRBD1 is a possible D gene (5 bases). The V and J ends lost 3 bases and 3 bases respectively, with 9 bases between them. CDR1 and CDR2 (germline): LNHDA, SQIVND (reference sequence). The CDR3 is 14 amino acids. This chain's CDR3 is CASSISQGKNIQYF. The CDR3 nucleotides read TGTGCCAGTAGTATTTCCCAGGGCAAAAACATTCAGTACTTC.

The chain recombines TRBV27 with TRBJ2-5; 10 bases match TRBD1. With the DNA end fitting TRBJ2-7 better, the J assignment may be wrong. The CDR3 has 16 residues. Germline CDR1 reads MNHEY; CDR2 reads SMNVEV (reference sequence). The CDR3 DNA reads TGTGCCAGCAGTCCGAATGGACAGGGGGGCTCCTACGAGCAGTACTTC. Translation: CASSPNGQGGSYEQYF.

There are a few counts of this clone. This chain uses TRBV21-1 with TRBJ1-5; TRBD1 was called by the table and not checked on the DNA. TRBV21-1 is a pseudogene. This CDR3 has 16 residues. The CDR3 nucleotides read TGTGCCAGCAGCCCAGGGACAGGGGGTTTCAATCAGCCCCAGCATTTT. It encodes CASSPGTGGFNQPQHF.

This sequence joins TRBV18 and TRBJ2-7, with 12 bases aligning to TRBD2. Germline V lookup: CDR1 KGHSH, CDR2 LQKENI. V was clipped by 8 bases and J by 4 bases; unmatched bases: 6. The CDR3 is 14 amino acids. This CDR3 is CASTPGLAGYEQYF. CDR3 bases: TGTGCCAGCACGCCGGGACTAGCGGGTTACGAGCAGTACTTC.

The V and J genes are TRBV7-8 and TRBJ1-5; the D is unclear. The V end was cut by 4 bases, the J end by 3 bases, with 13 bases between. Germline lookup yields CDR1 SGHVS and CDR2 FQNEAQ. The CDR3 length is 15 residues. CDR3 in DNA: TGTGCCAGCAGCTCCGGTGTCGCCGCCAATCAGCCCCAGCATTTT. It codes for CASSSGVAANQPQHF.

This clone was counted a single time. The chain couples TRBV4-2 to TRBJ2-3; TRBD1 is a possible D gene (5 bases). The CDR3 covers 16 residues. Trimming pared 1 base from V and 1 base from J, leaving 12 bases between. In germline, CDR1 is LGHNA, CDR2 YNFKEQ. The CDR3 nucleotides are TGTGCCAGCAGCCAAGTCGTGGGGCCCGGCACAGATACGCAGTATTTT. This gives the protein CASSQVVGPGTDTQYF.